This TCR beta chain was retrieved from a study of shared clonotypes between healthy human individuals. Clones were sequenced by immunoSEQ multiplex PCR, and TCRdb holds only the in-frame ones, with some missing. The sample consists of a few million clones, 90% to 95% of them appearing once. Into CD45RA+ naive and CD45RA-negative memory subsets, the CD4+ cells were split. The CDR3 totals 16 residues. The ends were cut back, 0 bases at V and 0 bases at J, with 9 bases in the middle. CDR1 SGHRS and CDR2 YFSETQ come from the germline V gene. The receptor was isolated from a man between 18 and 29 years old in good health. Some clones in this sample may be carry-over from other donors' samples. The sequencing sample was made of naive CD4+ T cells from PBMCs. This sample's subset: CD45RA+ positively selected. This sequence joins TRBV5-1 and TRBJ1-4, with D hard to call. This CDR3 is CASSLAGETTNEKLFF. The CDR3 DNA is TGCGCCAGCAGCTTGGCGGGCGAAACAACTAATGAAAAACTGTTTTTT.